This TCR beta chain was observed in a study of CD8 T cells in ankylosing spondylitis. V was pared by 4 bases and J by 4 bases, with 10 bases of the junction left unmatched. This CDR3 has 16 amino acids. CDR1 and CDR2 (germline): SGHAT, FQNNGV. Overall study findings and caveats: The study identified a TCR beta motif of roughly eight highly homologous variants that appeared characteristic of ankylosing spondylitis blood.

A single record per CDR3 protein comes from TCRdb applying MiXCR to the 5' RACE reads. This sample has fewer than 400,000 distinct CDR3 sequences; 7% to 9% occur once, and the top ten carry just over 14%. This clonotype occurred many times. Antigen specificity is unknown. The TCR originated in a male donor with ankylosing spondylitis. Sequencing was done on a sample of blood, either unsorted or a sorted T cell fraction (not recorded which). The chain couples TRBV11-2 to TRBJ2-3; 8 bases align to TRBD2. The CDR3 sequence: CASSSRAGVRADTQYF. The DNA for the CDR3 is TGTGCCAGCAGCTCACGAGCGGGAGTGAGAGCAGATACGCAGTATTTT.